The clone carrying this T cell receptor beta chain was seen a handful of times. Its antigen remains unknown. One end of the junction is discordant with germline, which a read error may explain. TCRdb re-analysed the RT-PCR reads in MiXCR, keeping a single row per CDR3 protein. The table records 500,000 to 600,000 distinct CDR3 sequences, around 11% of them present only once. This sample is part of a study of response to subunit inactivated influenza vaccine. Findings of the study overall: There was a suggestion from the authors that each seasonal influenza vaccination recruits few new T cells.

CDR3 length: 13 amino acids. CDR1 is SSHAT and CDR2 is FNYEAQ in the germline V gene (reference sequence). The data were also submitted as part of a second study, on T cells expressing NK-cell markers. As that report states: Beta-chain TCR cDNA was generated via 5'RACE template switching with UMIs.

V is TRBV7-7 and J is TRBJ2-4; 7 bases line up with TRBD1. This material consisted of PBMCs from blood, taken on the day of vaccination. The TCR sequence derives from a man between 45 and 60 years old who received an inactivated influenza vaccine. In DNA, the CDR3 is TGTGCTAGCAGCCTAAAGCAGGGGGACATTCAGTACTTC. Translated, it gives CASSLKQGDIQYF.